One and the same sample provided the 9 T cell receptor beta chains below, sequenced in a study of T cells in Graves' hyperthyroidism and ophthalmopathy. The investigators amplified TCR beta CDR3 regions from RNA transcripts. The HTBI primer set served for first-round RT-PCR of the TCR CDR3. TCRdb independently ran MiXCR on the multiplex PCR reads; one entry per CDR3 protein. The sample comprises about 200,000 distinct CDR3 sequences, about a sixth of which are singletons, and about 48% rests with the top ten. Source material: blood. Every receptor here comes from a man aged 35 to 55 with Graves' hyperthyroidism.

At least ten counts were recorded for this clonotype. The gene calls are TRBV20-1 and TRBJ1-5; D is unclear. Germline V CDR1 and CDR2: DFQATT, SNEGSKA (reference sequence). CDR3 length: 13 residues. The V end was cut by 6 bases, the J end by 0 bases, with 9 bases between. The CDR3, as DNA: TGCAGTGCCAGGACGGATAGCAATCAGCCCCAGCATTTT. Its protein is CSARTDSNQPQHF.

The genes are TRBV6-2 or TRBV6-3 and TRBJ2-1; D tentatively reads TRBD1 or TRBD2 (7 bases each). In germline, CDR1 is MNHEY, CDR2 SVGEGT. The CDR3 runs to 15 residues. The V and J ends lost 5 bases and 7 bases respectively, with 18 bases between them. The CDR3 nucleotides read TGTGCCAGCAGTACGGGACAGCGGGAAATAAATGAGCAGTTCTTC. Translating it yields CASSTGQREINEQFF.

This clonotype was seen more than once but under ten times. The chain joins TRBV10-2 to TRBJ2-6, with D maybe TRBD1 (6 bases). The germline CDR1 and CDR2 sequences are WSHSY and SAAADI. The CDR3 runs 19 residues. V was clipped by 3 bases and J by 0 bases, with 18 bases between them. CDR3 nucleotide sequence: TGCGCCAGCAGTGACCGGGACACTCTGCAATTCTCTGGGGCCAACGTCCTGACTTTC. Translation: CASSDRDTLQFSGANVLTF.

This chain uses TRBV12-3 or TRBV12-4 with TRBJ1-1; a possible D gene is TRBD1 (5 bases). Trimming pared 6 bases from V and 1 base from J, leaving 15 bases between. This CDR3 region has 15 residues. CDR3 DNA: TGTGCCAGCAGCTCCCGGGACGGAACGAACACTGAAGCTTTCTTT. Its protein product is CASSSRDGTNTEAFF.

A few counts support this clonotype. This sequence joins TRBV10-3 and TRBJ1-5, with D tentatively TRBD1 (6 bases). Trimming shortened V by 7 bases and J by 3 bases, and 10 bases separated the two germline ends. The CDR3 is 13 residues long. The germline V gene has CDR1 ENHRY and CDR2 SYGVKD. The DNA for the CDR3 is TGTGCCATCAAACAGGGCGTCAATCAGCCCCAGCATTTT. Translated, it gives CAIKQGVNQPQHF.

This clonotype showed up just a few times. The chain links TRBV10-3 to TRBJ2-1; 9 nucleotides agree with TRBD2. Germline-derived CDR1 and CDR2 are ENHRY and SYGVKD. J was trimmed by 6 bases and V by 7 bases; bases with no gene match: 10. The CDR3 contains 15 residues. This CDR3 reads CAIKEVERGVNEQFF. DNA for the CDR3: TGTGCCATCAAGGAGGTGGAGCGGGGGGTCAATGAGCAGTTCTTC.

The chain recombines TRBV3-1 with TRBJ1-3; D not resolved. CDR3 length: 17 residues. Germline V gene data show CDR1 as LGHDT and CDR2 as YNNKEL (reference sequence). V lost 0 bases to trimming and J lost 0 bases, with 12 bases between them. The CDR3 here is CASSQDGISSSGNTIYF. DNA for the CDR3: TGTGCCAGCAGCCAAGATGGCATAAGCAGCTCTGGAAACACCATATATTTT.

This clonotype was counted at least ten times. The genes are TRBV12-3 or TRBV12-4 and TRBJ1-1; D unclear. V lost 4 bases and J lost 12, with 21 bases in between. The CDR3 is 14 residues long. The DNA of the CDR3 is TGTGCCAGCAGTTCCCCGACTCGGGAGGTGGTGACTTTCTTT. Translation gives CASSSPTREVVTFF.

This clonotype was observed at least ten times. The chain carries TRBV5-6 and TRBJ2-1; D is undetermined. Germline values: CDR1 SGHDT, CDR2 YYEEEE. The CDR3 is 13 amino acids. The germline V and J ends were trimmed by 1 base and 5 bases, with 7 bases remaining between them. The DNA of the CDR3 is TGTGCCAGCAGCTTGTTGGCCCACAATGAGCAGTTCTTC. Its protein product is CASSLLAHNEQFF.